This passage covers 32 T cell receptor beta chains from one sample sequenced in a study of blood T cells in healthy people across ages. Alongside a J-beta primer mix, a sample-barcoded 5' primer served in a second PCR lasting 7 to 11 cycles. TCRdb reanalysed the 5' RACE reads using MiXCR and keeps one entry per CDR3 protein. The sample has around 1.5 million distinct CDR3 sequences, roughly a third seen once. Sequenced material: blood. The source of these receptors is a woman in her twenties or thirties in good health.

A few counts support this clonotype. The chain joins TRBV6-5 to TRBJ2-3; TRBD2 might be the D (5 bases). Trimming cost V 8 bases and J 0 bases, with 9 bases left between them. Germline V gene data show CDR1 as MNHEY and CDR2 as SVGAGI. The CDR3 contains 13 residues. CDR3 residues: CASGRTSTDTQYF. CDR3 coding DNA: TGTGCCAGCGGACGGACTAGCACAGATACGCAGTATTTT.

The V gene is TRBV9, the J gene TRBJ2-1; 12 bases are a match to TRBD1. The germline CDR1 and CDR2 sequences are SGDLS and YYNGEE. V lost 2 bases, J lost 8 bases, and 5 bases stayed unmatched. The CDR3 has 15 residues. Here the CDR3 DNA reads TGTGCCAGCAGCGTCCGGGACAGGGGGCGTGATGAGCAGTTCTTC. Translating it yields CASSVRDRGRDEQFF.

This rearrangement joins TRBV6-6 to TRBJ2-1; 9 nucleotides agree with TRBD2. The J segment lost 9 bases and the V segment lost 6 bases, leaving 9 bases of the junction unmatched. CDR3 size: 14 residues. Germline CDR1 is MNHNY and CDR2 is SVGAGI (reference sequence). The CDR3 nucleotides are TGTGCCAGCAGAGATGTAGCGGGAGTGGTTGAGCAGTTCTTC. Its translation is CASRDVAGVVEQFF.

This clonotype was detected ten times or more. The chain joins TRBV9 to TRBJ2-5, with a tentative D call TRBD2 (5 bases). V lost 0 bases to trimming and J lost 3 bases, with 6 bases between them. This CDR3 has 13 amino acids. The germline V gene has CDR1 SGDLS and CDR2 YYNGEE. The CDR3 DNA sequence: TGTGCCAGCAGCGTAGGGGGAGAAGAGACCCAGTACTTC. This translates into CASSVGGEETQYF.

This sequence joins TRBV29-1 and TRBJ2-5; possible D gene TRBD1, 5 bases. Germline assignment: CDR1 SQVTM and CDR2 ANQGSEA. The CDR3 covers 12 residues. Trimming cost V 6 bases and J 10 bases, with 18 bases left between them. The CDR3 protein is CSVGLTDRGQYF. CDR3 nucleotide sequence: TGCAGCGTAGGCTTGACAGACCGAGGCCAGTACTTC.

This clonotype was seen only a few times. The CDR3 loop is CASSFTSGLNNEQFF. The CDR3 DNA reads TGTGCCAGCAGTTTTACTTCGGGACTTAACAATGAGCAGTTCTTC. This chain links TRBV27 with TRBJ2-1; maybe TRBD2 (6 bases). Deletions cut 3 bases from V and 5 bases from J, with 14 bases between. CDR1 is MNHEY and CDR2 is SMNVEV in the germline V gene (reference sequence). This CDR3 has 15 amino acids.

This clonotype was seen ten or more times. This rearrangement joins TRBV7-6 to TRBJ2-7; D may match TRBD1 or TRBD2 (5 bases each). CDR3 size: 15 residues. The germline CDR1 and CDR2 sequences are SGHVS and FNYEAQ. Trimming left V 5 bases short and J 4 bases short, with 18 bases between. CDR3 protein: CASSRSGAAGYEQYF. The CDR3 DNA reads TGTGCCAGCAGCCGATCCGGGGCGGCCGGGTACGAGCAGTACTTC.

This clonotype occurred a few times. The chain combines TRBV6-1 with TRBJ2-7; tentatively, D is TRBD1 (6 bases). Trimming took 2 bases from V and 3 from J, leaving 11 bases between them. Germline V gene lookup returns CDR1 MNHNS and CDR2 SASEGT. The CDR3 is 14 residues long. CDR3 DNA: TGTGCCAGCAGTGAACGGGCAGGGGACTACGAGCAGTACTTC. Translating gives CASSERAGDYEQYF.

V usage is TRBV27 and J usage is TRBJ2-7, with TRBD2 matching 7 bases. With V trimmed by 1 base and J by 4 bases, 16 bases remained unmatched. The CDR3 runs 18 residues. Germline CDR1 reads MNHEY; CDR2 reads SMNVEV (reference sequence). The CDR3: CASSLWGMGEGSRYEQYF. The CDR3 bases are TGTGCCAGCAGTTTATGGGGTATGGGGGAGGGATCAAGGTACGAGCAGTACTTC.

The chain links TRBV5-6 to TRBJ2-7, with D uncertain. Germline lookup yields CDR1 SGHDT and CDR2 YYEEEE. The CDR3 is made up of 13 amino acids. V was shortened by 1 base and J by 6 bases, with 11 bases between the two germline ends. The DNA for the CDR3 is TGTGCCAGCAGCTTGATGACCTGGGGCGAGCAGTACTTC. Translation: CASSLMTWGEQYF.

The rearrangement uses TRBV5-1 and TRBJ2-5; 16 positions match TRBD2. The better agreement between TRBJ2-7 and the DNA end casts doubt on the J call. The germline CDR1 and CDR2 sequences are SGHRS and YFSETQ. The CDR3 sequence is 16 residues long. The CDR3 nucleotides read TGCGCCAGCAGCACGGGACTAGCGGGAGGGCCCTACGAGCAGTACTTC. Translation: CASSTGLAGGPYEQYF.

On this clonotype itself: At one end the junction does not follow the germline gene, possibly because of a read error. The V gene is TRBV7-9, the J gene TRBJ2-2; TRBD2 is a possible D gene (5 bases). This CDR3 has 15 residues. Germline lookup yields CDR1 SEHNR and CDR2 FQNEAQ (reference sequence). In DNA, the CDR3 is TGTGCCATCCTACCCGACCCGTTAAGTTCCGGGGAGCGGTTTTTT. The encoded protein is CAILPDPLSSGERFF.

This chain links TRBV24-1 with TRBJ2-7; no reliable D call. Germline lookup yields CDR1 KGHDR and CDR2 SFDVKD. This CDR3 contains 16 residues. The ends were cut back, 0 bases at V and 4 bases at J, with 15 bases in the middle. The CDR3 here is CATSDLTVLYTYEQYF. The CDR3 coding sequence is TGTGCCACCAGTGATTTGACAGTCTTATACACTTACGAGCAGTACTTC.

This clonotype has ten or more counts. This chain uses TRBV29-1 with TRBJ2-7; 7 bases match TRBD1. V dropped 6 bases and J dropped 2; count of bases not matched to a gene: 13. The CDR3 contains 15 residues. The germline V gene encodes CDR1 SQVTM and CDR2 ANQGSEA. CDR3 sequence reads: CSVLYDRERPYEQYF. The DNA for the CDR3 is TGCAGCGTCCTTTACGACAGGGAGCGGCCCTACGAGCAGTACTTC.

The rearrangement links TRBV20-1 to TRBJ2-7; 8 bases map to TRBD1. Germline CDR1 reads DFQATT; CDR2 reads SNEGSKA (reference sequence). V shed 6 bases and J 2 bases; nucleotides not matched to a gene: 12. This CDR3 spans 15 amino acids. CDR3 DNA sequence: TGCAGTGCGGATTCCGACAGGGGAGTAACCTACGAGCAGTACTTC. This sequence encodes CSADSDRGVTYEQYF.

This clonotype was detected ten times or more. V usage is TRBV12-3 or TRBV12-4 and J usage is TRBJ2-7, with D tentatively TRBD1 or TRBD2 (5 bases each). This CDR3 is 14 amino acids long. The V gene lost 6 bases and the J gene lost 0 bases, with 12 bases spanning the gap. CDR3 protein: CASRQGRHSYEQYF. CDR3 bases: TGTGCCAGCAGGCAGGGACGGCACTCCTACGAGCAGTACTTC.

This clonotype was recorded a few times. The chain recombines TRBV5-4 with TRBJ2-1, with 8 bases that match TRBD2. V lost 2 bases and J lost 3; bases outside the gene matches: 4. The CDR3 is 15 amino acids. Germline lookup yields CDR1 SGHNT and CDR2 YYREEE (reference sequence). The CDR3 loop reads CASSLAGAFYNEQFF. The CDR3 nucleotides read TGTGCCAGCAGCTTAGCGGGGGCATTCTACAATGAGCAGTTCTTC.

In this sample, this clonotype turned up a few times. The gene calls are TRBV7-3 and TRBJ2-3; 8 nucleotides agree with TRBD2. The CDR3 runs 16 residues. V shed 6 bases, J shed 0 bases, and the junction held 8 bases outside the gene matches. Germline assignment: CDR1 SGHTA and CDR2 FQGTGA. The CDR3 DNA is TGTGCCAGCAGTTATAGCGGGGATCCTAGCACAGATACGCAGTATTTT. Amino acids: CASSYSGDPSTDTQYF.

This clonotype was recorded at least ten times. The chain carries TRBV7-8 and TRBJ2-3; 12 nucleotides line up with TRBD1. CDR1 and CDR2 from the germline V gene are SGHVS and FQNEAQ. The CDR3 contains 15 residues. The junction had 4 bases not matched to a gene; V was cut back by 5 bases and J by 4 bases. The CDR3, as DNA: TGTGCCAGCAGCCCGGGACAGGGGGCATCAGATACGCAGTATTTT. It yields the protein CASSPGQGASDTQYF.

The V gene is TRBV6-1, the J gene TRBJ2-7; 7 bases match TRBD2. The last part of the DNA fits TRBJ2-4 better; the J call may be wrong. The CDR3 is 15 residues long. From germline, CDR1 is MNHNS and CDR2 SASEGT. The CDR3: CASSEAFGGRNIQYF. DNA of the CDR3: TGTGCCAGCAGTGAAGCCTTCGGGGGGAGGAACATTCAGTACTTC.

This clonotype was picked up a small number of times. The chain combines TRBV10-3 with TRBJ2-7, with 9 positions matching TRBD2. The germline V gene has CDR1 ENHRY and CDR2 SYGVKD. The CDR3 contains 14 residues. Trimming removed 3 bases from V and 7 bases from J; junction bases left unmatched: 7. The CDR3 sequence: CAISEGAGGREQYF. Written as DNA, the CDR3 is TGTGCCATCAGTGAAGGGGCGGGGGGGCGTGAGCAGTACTTC.

The chain couples TRBV18 to TRBJ1-5; D uncertain. The CDR3 runs 15 residues. The V gene's germline CDR1 is KGHSH and CDR2 LQKENI. V was shortened by 1 base and J by 8 bases, with 15 bases between the two germline ends. Here the CDR3 DNA reads TGTGCCAGCTCACCACGGCAGGCCCCGGAGGAGCCCCAGCATTTT. Translating gives CASSPRQAPEEPQHF.

This clonotype has just a few counts. The chain couples TRBV27 to TRBJ2-7; D remains ambiguous. CDR3 length: 13 amino acids. Germline V gene sequence: CDR1 MNHEY, CDR2 SMNVEV (reference sequence). Between the trimmed V and J ends, which lost 11 bases and 0 bases, there was a span of 14 bases. CDR3 bases: TGTGCCGCGGCGGCAGCGAGCTCCTACGAGCAGTACTTC. Translated, it gives CAAAAASSYEQYF.

The chain couples TRBV14 to TRBJ1-2; the D gene is possibly TRBD1 (6 bases). This CDR3 has 14 residues. The germline gives CDR1 SGHDN, CDR2 FVKESK. V was trimmed by 1 base and J by 4 bases, leaving 10 bases between them. Here the CDR3 reads CASSQVQGSYGYTF. The CDR3 DNA reads TGTGCCAGCAGCCAAGTTCAGGGGTCCTATGGCTACACCTTC.

This clonotype was seen more than once but under ten times. The V call is TRBV6-6, the J call TRBJ2-5, with 8 positions matching TRBD2. The CDR3 has 12 amino acids. Per the germline V gene, CDR1 is MNHNY and CDR2 is SVGAGI (reference sequence). The V gene end was trimmed by 8 bases and the J gene end by 4 bases; junction bases not matched to a gene: 3. The CDR3 bases are TGTGCCAGCCGAGCGGGAGTAGAGACCCAGTACTTC. Its translation is CASRAGVETQYF.

The V and J genes are TRBV19 and TRBJ2-2, with 7 bases identical to TRBD1. In germline, CDR1 is LNHDA, CDR2 SQIVND (reference sequence). The CDR3 contains 14 residues. With 10 bases clipped from V and 2 bases from J, the junction kept 7 bases outside the gene matches. The CDR3 protein is CAIQQGSNTGELFF. The CDR3 nucleotides read TGTGCCATCCAACAGGGGTCCAACACCGGGGAGCTGTTTTTT.

The table lists this clonotype with many counts. This rearrangement joins TRBV20-1 to TRBJ2-7; 8 bases agree with TRBD2. This CDR3 has 16 residues. Trimming removed 2 bases from V and 4 bases from J; junction bases left unmatched: 13. Germline CDR1 reads DFQATT; CDR2 reads SNEGSKA (reference sequence). Here the CDR3 reads CSARPESSGQYYEQYF. The CDR3 nucleotides read TGCAGTGCTAGACCCGAATCTAGCGGGCAGTATTACGAGCAGTACTTC.

This clonotype was counted only a few times. The J gene is TRBJ2-3, the V gene TRBV2; D is perhaps TRBD2 (6 bases). The V and J ends lost 11 bases and 1 base respectively, with 19 bases between them. CDR3 length equals 15 residues. Germline loops: CDR1 SNHLY, CDR2 FYNNEI. In DNA, the CDR3 is TGTGCCTACAGCGAAGGGCGGGGTGGCACAGATACGCAGTATTTT. It yields the protein CAYSEGRGGTDTQYF.

This clonotype appeared a few times. The chain is built from TRBV6-6 and TRBJ2-2, with TRBD2 matching 12 bases. V lost 3 bases and J lost 10; bases outside the gene matches: 12. The CDR3 contains 17 residues. Germline-derived CDR1 and CDR2 are MNHNY and SVGAGI (reference sequence). This chain's CDR3 is CASSYSRASGRAEELFF. The DNA for the CDR3 is TGTGCCAGCAGTTATTCTCGGGCTAGCGGGAGGGCGGAGGAGCTGTTTTTT.

This chain joins TRBV2 and TRBJ2-1, with D perhaps TRBD1 or TRBD2 (6 bases each). This CDR3 region has 15 residues. The germline gives CDR1 SNHLY, CDR2 FYNNEI. Trimming took off 5 bases at V and 8 bases at J, with 19 bases between the two ends. The CDR3 protein is CASSLREGGLDEQFF. CDR3 DNA: TGTGCCAGCAGTTTGCGGGAAGGGGGTTTGGATGAGCAGTTCTTC.

The chain links TRBV7-2 to TRBJ2-7; TRBD1 aligns across 8 bases. J gave up 3 bases and V 5 bases, and 9 bases lay outside the gene matches. Germline CDR1 is SGHTA and CDR2 is FQGNSA. This CDR3 comprises 15 residues. This CDR3 is CASSPQGALGYEQYF. CDR3 sequence (DNA): TGTGCCAGCAGCCCTCAGGGGGCTTTGGGCTACGAGCAGTACTTC.

The chain combines TRBV5-1 with TRBJ2-7; 9 bases match TRBD1. Germline V gene data show CDR1 as SGHRS and CDR2 as YFSETQ. This CDR3 comprises 14 residues. The V segment lost 4 bases and the J segment 7 bases; nucleotides outside the gene matches: 9. The CDR3 DNA is TGCGCCAGCAGCCAAGGGACAGGGCAAGGTGAGCAGTACTTC. Protein sequence: CASSQGTGQGEQYF.